This TCR beta chain was identified during a study of response to subunit inactivated influenza vaccine. Study conclusions and caveats: Seasonal influenza vaccination, on each occasion, was suggested by the authors to recruit few new T cells.

In TCRdb, the RT-PCR reads were re-called with MiXCR into one record per CDR3 protein. The data show about 650,000 distinct CDR3 sequences, with 15% to 17% seen just once and 11% held by the top ten. Remarks on this clonotype: Its cognate antigen is unknown.

Germline CDR1 SGHAT, CDR2 FQNNGV. J lost 0 bases, V lost 4 bases, and 11 bases had no gene match. CDR3 length equals 18 residues. The specimen comprised PBMCs from blood, sampled 11 to 12 days after vaccination. The genes are TRBV11-2 and TRBJ2-1, with 8 nucleotides matching TRBD2. The sequence derives from a man between 50 and 59 years old who received an inactivated influenza vaccine. The chain's CDR3 is CASSSPSRGTSSYNEQFF. The CDR3 DNA sequence: TGTGCCAGCAGCTCCCCGTCGCGGGGGACTAGCTCCTACAATGAGCAGTTCTTC. The full variable domain, its missing parts supplied by reference TRBV11-2 and TRBJ2-1, is EAGVAQSPRYKIIEKRQSVAFWCNPISGHATLYWYQQILGQGPKLLIQFQNNGVVDDSQLPKDRFSAERLKGVDSTLKIQPAKLEDSAVYLCASSSPSRGTSSYNEQFFGPGTRLTVL.